This TCR beta chain is from a study of blood T cell repertoires in COVID-19. Overall study context: Samples taken during acute and convalescent COVID-19 were collected in the United States, Italy and Spain.

Sequencing was performed with immunoSEQ multiplex PCR; in TCRdb, only in-frame clones are kept and a portion is missing. The data show 100,000 to 150,000 clones, around nine tenths seen once. The CDR3 runs to 14 residues. V gave up 4 bases and J gave up 4 bases; unmatched junction bases: 6. Germline CDR1 is SGHRS and CDR2 is YFSETQ. Assignment of participants to cohorts was predicated upon participant-reported clinical history. For recovered donors of Cohort 3, there were two negative PCRs, clearance, or symptom resolution. The chain uses TRBV5-1 and TRBJ1-1; 8 bases map to TRBD1. Sequencing was performed on PBMCs or T cells enriched from blood (not recorded which). The source of this sequence is a woman in her 50s who had recovered from COVID-19. This CDR3 reads CASSEGQGGTEAFF. The CDR3 coding sequence is TGCGCCAGCAGCGAAGGACAGGGAGGCACTGAAGCTTTCTTT.